Listed below are T cell receptor beta chains from one sample, sequenced in a study of blood T cell repertoires in COVID-19. Assay: immunoSEQ multiplex PCR; the TCRdb copy retains only in-frame clones and omits some. Of roughly 330,000 clones in the sample, 89% were seen once. The sample comprised peripheral blood. The receptors stem from a man in his late teens or twenties who had recovered from COVID-19. CDR3s leave out the opening cysteine and the closing phenylalanine or tryptophan.

j_call v_call cdr3_aa
TRBJ2-1 TRBV5-4 ASSLPGLAGREQF
TRBJ2-3 TRBV20-1 SASTDRSTDTQY
TRBJ2-1 TRBV6-2/TRBV6-3 ASSYWTSGSTEQF
TRBJ2-2 TRBV6-5 ASSYGHTNTGELF
TRBJ2-1 TRBV27 ASIQGALNEQF
TRBJ1-6 TRBV18 ASSPRSQGIDSPLH
TRBJ2-5 TRBV20-1 SASIGLAEETQY
TRBJ1-2 TRBV10-2 ASSSPYGYT
TRBJ2-6 TRBV13 ASSFVLAGDPGANVLT
TRBJ2-1 TRBV9 ASSAGTSDYSYNEQF
TRBJ1-2 TRBV30 AWTPIQNYGYT
TRBJ1-1 TRBV29-1 SVQLQGWNTEAF
TRBJ2-1 TRBV18 ASSEYTGTSGPGRQF
TRBJ2-3 TRBV29-1 SVERFTSGGGADTQY
TRBJ2-7 TRBV3-1/TRBV3-2 ASSLGLAGSYEQY
TRBJ2-7 TRBV6-5 ASSYDGTEAYEQY
TRBJ1-2 TRBV29-1 SVEGGANYGYT
TRBJ2-7 TRBV29-1 RESGQYSYEQY
TRBJ1-6 TRBV5-5 ASSLLADNSPLH
TRBJ1-1 TRBV5-1 ASSFDRQGRNTEAF
TRBJ2-1 TRBV19 ASSPGLAGEQF
TRBJ2-5 TRBV3-1/TRBV3-2 ASSQGGGGPQETQY
TRBJ1-4 TRBV11-2 ASSLGPEGAREKLF
TRBJ2-5 TRBV9 ASSVGATSGRGLETQY
TRBJ2-2 TRBV3-1/TRBV3-2 ASSHGAGRGKAGELF
TRBJ1-6 TRBV10-2 ASRGTENNSPLH
TRBJ2-3 TRBV2 ASRNRDRGATDTQY
TRBJ1-6 TRBV4-3 ASSPRQGTNSPLH
TRBJ1-1 TRBV19 ASSIGGPLEGTEAF
TRBJ2-7 TRBV11-2 ASSLGLADYEQY
TRBJ2-1 TRBV11-3 ASSLAAYNEQF
TRBJ2-3 TRBV9 ASSVDTGRQY
TRBJ2-7 TRBV11-2 ASSRDRGNEQY
TRBJ1-4 TRBV14 ASSPGQGREKLF
TRBJ1-2 TRBV19 ASIYGNYGYT
TRBJ1-1 TRBV19 ASTSGQGFTEAF
TRBJ2-7 TRBV6-5 ASSPGTVYEQY
TRBJ2-5 TRBV6-5 ASSRGTGEEETQY
TRBJ1-2 TRBV6-5 ASSYSITGYGYT
TRBJ2-1 TRBV6-5 ASSYWGDEQF
TRBJ2-1 TRBV11-2 ASSRGRSSYNEQF
TRBJ2-2 TRBV15 ATSRRGSSGNTGELF
TRBJ2-7 TRBV23-1 ASKTGRAYEQY
TRBJ1-5 TRBV15 ATSRDRGTGGGLDQPQH
TRBJ1-1 TRBV19 ASSLKQGVNTEAF
TRBJ2-7 TRBV7-2 ASSQRLSSSSYEQY
TRBJ2-3 TRBV9 ASSASLSSTDTQY
TRBJ2-7 TRBV3-1/TRBV3-2 ASSAGGLDEQY
TRBJ2-3 TRBV9 ASSGRTGMMDTQY
TRBJ2-5 TRBV5-4 ASSSRDRGGETQY
TRBJ1-6 TRBV3-1/TRBV3-2 ASSQEFTWGTSSSPLH
TRBJ2-1 TRBV7-7 ASSLEVAGGRAGKTNEQF
TRBJ2-7 TRBV2 ASRDLGEQY
TRBJ1-4 TRBV5-1 ASSWAGTDVNEKLF
TRBJ2-3 TRBV5-1 ASNGQTTDTQY
TRBJ2-7 TRBV18 ASSPPGQGWWGEQY
TRBJ1-2 TRBV6-5 ASSYSQGAGYT
TRBJ2-7 TRBV18 ASSPTGGSYEQY
TRBJ2-7 TRBV10-1 APKSEREGSYEQY
TRBJ1-1 TRBV5-1 ASSSGQNTEAF